Sequencing of this T cell receptor (beta chain) was carried out in a study of OX40 agonist ivuxolimab in advanced cancers. Background on the whole study: Ivuxolimab was a fully human IgG2 agonistic monoclonal antibody targeting the costimulatory receptor OX40 (CD134). The monotherapy dose-escalation portion (N = 52 patients) of the phase I ivuxolimab trial is reported in the paper. Intravenous ivuxolimab was administered to patients every 2 weeks at six dose levels: 0.01, 0.1, 0.3, 1.5, 3 and 10 mg/kg. The point of sequencing TCRbeta in the periphery was to test whether ivuxolimab changed TCR sequence diversity and drove clonal T-cell expansion. Of the approximately 54 dose-escalation patients, hepatocellular carcinoma was present in 19, melanoma in roughly 15, renal cell carcinoma in 9 and head and neck cancer in 9. Patients were allowed to have had prior anti-PD-1, anti-PD-L1 or anti-CTLA-4 therapy, and roughly 40% of the dose-escalation patients had previously received checkpoint inhibitors. Partial responses occurred in three dose-escalation patients: two with cutaneous melanoma and one with hepatocellular carcinoma. In the dose-escalation cohort, 82.7% of patients were male, and the mean age was roughly 60 years, with a range of 23 to 79. Broader findings and caveats from the paper: On average, CD8+ T cells showed more expanded clones than CD4+ T cells after ivuxolimab. Low levels of normalized T-cell clonal expansion were also seen in some patients who did not respond. In the 0.1-3.0 mg/kg groups, partial responders had among the lowest normalized peripheral clonal expansion, particularly in CD8+ T cells. At doses of 0.1 to 3.0 mg/kg, clonal expansion of both CD4+ and CD8+ blood T cells was observed from baseline to week 6. The antigen specificity of the peripheral T cells that underwent clonal expansion was not determined.

The trial excluded patients who had a history of autoimmune disease or who were on systemic immunosuppression. Peripheral blood for TCR sequencing was drawn from every dose cohort at baseline, at cycle 4 day 1 and at cycle 7 day 1. The samples were taken from a phase I, first-in-human, multicenter, open-label dose-escalation trial of ivuxolimab. Adults with locally advanced or metastatic melanoma, renal cell, hepatocellular, or head and neck squamous cell carcinoma were enrolled in the trial. Before TCR sequencing, CD4+ T cells and CD8+ T cells were sorted from peripheral blood as separate populations. To sequence the TCRbeta CDR3 region, genomic DNA was isolated from the sorted cells. The immunoSEQ Assay was used for sequencing of TCRbeta CDR3 regions. TCRdb limited this immuneACCESS table to in-frame rearrangements with V and J called. A share of clones is missing; checked studies link under half to unresolved V genes, and the rest is unexplained. Counted in this sample were under 65,000 clones; 90% to 95% of them appeared once. The ten largest clones capture around 13% of the sample.

V is cut by 8 bases and J by 2 bases, and the space between the germline ends is 10 bases. CDR1 and CDR2 are read off the germline V gene (reference sequence) as MNHEY and SMNVEV. Counted from cysteine to phenylalanine, this CDR3 has 12 amino acids. Just the 36-base CDR3 DNA is kept, in frame starting at base 1. Concerning this clone: This clone's antigen is unknown. No much larger clone is present one base from it, and per-base qualities are unavailable.

The chain couples TRBV27 to TRBJ2-7, with a weak D call of TRBD1 (6 bases match). The source was CD4+ or CD8+ T cells sorted from blood, collected in a trial of the OX40 agonist ivuxolimab. This receptor was obtained from an adult with an advanced solid tumor such as melanoma, head and neck, liver or kidney cancer. The CDR3 protein is CASSRGPYEQYF. The nucleotide sequence reads as follows: TGTGCCAGCTCCAGGGGCCCCTACGAGCAGTACTTC.